These T cell receptor beta chains were read from a single sample in a study of Ad26.COV2.S vaccination and SARS-CoV-2 variants. Assay used: immunoSEQ multiplex PCR; TCRdb lists only in-frame clones, some missing. The data show approximately 340,000 clones, with more than 75% seen just once and 3% to 4% held by the top ten. Source: peripheral blood, taken in a trial of Ad26.COV2.S vaccine versus placebo. The receptors derive from a person aged 18-60 years who received the Ad26.COV2.S COVID-19 vaccine or a placebo. Each CDR3 is given with its conserved first and last residue. The D gene is left open where the match is weak. Size tells how often a clone was seen (once, few, many) or the class of an expanded clone, and some rows leave it out.

TRBJ2-3 | TRBV2 | TRBD2 | . | CASRHAREGPKDTQYF | TGTGCCAGCAGACACGCGCGGGAGGGCCCGAAAGATACGCAGTATTTT
TRBJ1-5 | TRBV2 | . | few | CASSKDSNQPQHF | TGTGCCAGCAGTAAGGATAGCAATCAGCCCCAGCATTTT
TRBJ1-2 | TRBV21-1 | . | . | CASIGGARNYGYTF | TGTGCCAGCATCGGGGGTGCCCGGAACTATGGCTACACCTTC
TRBJ2-4 | TRBV9 | . | . | CASSVSPIHIQYF | TGTGCCAGCAGCGTCTCCCCAATACACATTCAGTACTTC
TRBJ2-7 | TRBV5-6 | TRBD1 | . | CASSLPPTGEIYEQYF | TGTGCCAGCAGCCTTCCGCCGACAGGGGAGATTTACGAGCAGTACTTC
TRBJ2-1 | TRBV6-1 | TRBD2 | . | CASSAPSGRTGGEQFF | TGTGCCAGCAGTGCCCCTAGCGGGAGGACTGGGGGCGAGCAGTTCTTC
TRBJ2-7 | TRBV3-1/TRBV3-2 | TRBD2 | . | CASSQDLASGGSYEQYF | TGTGCCAGCAGCCAAGATTTGGCTAGCGGGGGGTCCTACGAGCAGTACTTC
TRBJ2-1 | TRBV9 | TRBD2 | . | CASRETSGGENEQFF | TGTGCCAGCAGAGAGACTAGCGGGGGGGAGAATGAGCAGTTCTTC
TRBJ1-2 | TRBV7-6 | TRBD1 | . | CASSPLPGQPSYGYTF | TGTGCCAGCAGCCCCTTGCCGGGACAGCCGAGCTATGGCTACACCTTC
TRBJ1-4 | TRBV5-4 | . | . | CASSSKETSEKLFF | TGTGCCAGCAGCTCGAAAGAGACATCCGAAAAACTGTTTTTT